This TCR beta chain came from a study of shared clonotypes between healthy human individuals. Looking at the study overall: The people who gave samples were a couple of women and a few men aged 18 to 49.

Study outcomes and limitations: Larger estimated richness was generally recorded for naive subsets relative to memory subsets.

The assay ran at deep level. The repertoire was sequenced with immunoSEQ multiplex PCR; TCRdb's copy has only in-frame clones and lacks some. Seen here are around 2,100,000 clones, about 95% observed once, and the top ten hold 1% to 1.5%. Naive CD8 cells lacked CD45RO, underwent positive selection for CCR7 and left out terminally differentiated effector memory CD45RA+ cells. Donors, without exception, were Caucasian adults residing in Nashville, Tennessee. As for this clone: What it recognizes is unknown.

Germline V CDR1 and CDR2: ENHRY, SYGVKD. V was clipped by 2 bases and J by 8 bases, with 19 bases between them. The CDR3 is 16 residues long. This sequence originates from a man between 18 and 29 years old in good health. Sequenced material: naive CD8+ T cells sorted from blood. The chain is built from TRBV10-3 and TRBJ2-1; D not resolved. The CDR3 sequence: CAISEPTNPLGHEQFF. The DNA for the CDR3 is TGTGCCATCAGTGAGCCGACGAACCCCCTCGGTCATGAGCAGTTCTTC.